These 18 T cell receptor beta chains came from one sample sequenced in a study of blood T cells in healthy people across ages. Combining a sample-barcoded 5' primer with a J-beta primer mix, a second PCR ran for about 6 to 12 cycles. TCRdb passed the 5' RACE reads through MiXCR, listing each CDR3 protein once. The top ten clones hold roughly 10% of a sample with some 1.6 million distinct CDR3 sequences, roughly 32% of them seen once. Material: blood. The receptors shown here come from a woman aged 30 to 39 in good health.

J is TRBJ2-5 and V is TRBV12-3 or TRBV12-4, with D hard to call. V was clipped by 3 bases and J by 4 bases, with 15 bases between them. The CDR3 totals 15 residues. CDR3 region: CASSFNMATRETQYF. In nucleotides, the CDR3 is TGTGCCAGCAGTTTTAATATGGCTACTCGAGAGACCCAGTACTTC.

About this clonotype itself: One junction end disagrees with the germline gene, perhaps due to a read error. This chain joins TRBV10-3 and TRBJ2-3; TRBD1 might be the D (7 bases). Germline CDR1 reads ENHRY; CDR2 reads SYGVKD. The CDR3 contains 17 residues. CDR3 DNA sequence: TGTGCCATCGGTGAGTCGGTCGGCGGGACAGCCACAGATACGCAGTATTTT. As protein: CAIGESVGGTATDTQYF.

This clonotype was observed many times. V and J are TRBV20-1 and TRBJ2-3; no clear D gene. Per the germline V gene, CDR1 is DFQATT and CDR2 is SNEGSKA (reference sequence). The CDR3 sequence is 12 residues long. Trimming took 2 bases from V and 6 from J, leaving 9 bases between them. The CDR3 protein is CSARKRGDTQYF. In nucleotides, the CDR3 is TGCAGTGCTAGAAAGCGTGGGGATACGCAGTATTTT.

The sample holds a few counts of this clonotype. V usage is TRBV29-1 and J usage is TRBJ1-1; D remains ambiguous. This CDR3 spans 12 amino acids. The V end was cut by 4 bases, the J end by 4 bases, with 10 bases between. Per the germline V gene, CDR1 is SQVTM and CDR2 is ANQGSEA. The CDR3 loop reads CSVGVGVTEAFF. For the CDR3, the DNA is TGCAGCGTTGGGGTGGGAGTCACTGAAGCTTTCTTT.

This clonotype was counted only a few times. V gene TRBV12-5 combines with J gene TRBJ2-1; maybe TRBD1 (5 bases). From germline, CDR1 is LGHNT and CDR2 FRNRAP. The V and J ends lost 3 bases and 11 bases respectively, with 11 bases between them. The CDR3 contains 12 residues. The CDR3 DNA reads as TGTGCTAGTGGTTTCCAAGACAGACAGCAGTTCTTC. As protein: CASGFQDRQQFF.

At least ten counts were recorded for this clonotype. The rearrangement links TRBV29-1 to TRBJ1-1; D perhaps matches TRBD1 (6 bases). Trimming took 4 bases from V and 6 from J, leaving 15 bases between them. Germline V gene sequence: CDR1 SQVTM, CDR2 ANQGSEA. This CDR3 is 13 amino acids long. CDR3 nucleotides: TGCAGCGTTGGGGGGGGGGCGTTCGCTGAAGCTTTCTTT. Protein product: CSVGGGAFAEAFF.

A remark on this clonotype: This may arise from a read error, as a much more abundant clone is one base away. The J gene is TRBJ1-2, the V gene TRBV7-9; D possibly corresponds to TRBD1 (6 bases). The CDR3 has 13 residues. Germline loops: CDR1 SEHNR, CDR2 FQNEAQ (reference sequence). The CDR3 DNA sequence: TGTACCAGCAGCTTAGAAGGGGGGAATGGCTACACCTTC. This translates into CTSSLEGGNGYTF. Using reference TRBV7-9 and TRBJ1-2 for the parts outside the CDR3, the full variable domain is DTGVSQNPRHKITKRGQNVTFRCDPISEHNRLYWYRQTLGQGPEFLTYFQNEAQLEKSRLLSDRFSAERPKGSFSTLEIQRTEQGDSAMYLCTSSLEGGNGYTFGSGTRLTVV.

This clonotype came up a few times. The CDR3 loop is CASSLDDFDNEQFF. The DNA of the CDR3 is TGTGCCAGCAGCTTGGATGACTTCGACAATGAGCAGTTCTTC. V and J are TRBV5-4 and TRBJ2-1; D not certain. Germline CDR1 SGHNT, CDR2 YYREEE (reference sequence). The CDR3 has 14 residues. V was trimmed by 0 bases and J by 5 bases, leaving 9 bases between them.

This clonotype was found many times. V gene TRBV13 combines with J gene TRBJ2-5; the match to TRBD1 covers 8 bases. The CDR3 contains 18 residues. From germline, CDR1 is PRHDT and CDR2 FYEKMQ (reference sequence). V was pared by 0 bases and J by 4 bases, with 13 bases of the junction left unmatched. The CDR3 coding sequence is TGTGCCAGCAGCTTAGGCCTCGTCGGGACAGGAGGGGGAGAGACCCAGTACTTC. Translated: CASSLGLVGTGGGETQYF.

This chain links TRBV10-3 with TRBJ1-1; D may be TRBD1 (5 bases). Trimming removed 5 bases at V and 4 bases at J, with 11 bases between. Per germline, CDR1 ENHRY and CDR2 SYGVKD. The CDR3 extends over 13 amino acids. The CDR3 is CAISSGEFTEAFF. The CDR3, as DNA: TGTGCCATCAGTTCGGGGGAGTTCACTGAAGCTTTCTTT.

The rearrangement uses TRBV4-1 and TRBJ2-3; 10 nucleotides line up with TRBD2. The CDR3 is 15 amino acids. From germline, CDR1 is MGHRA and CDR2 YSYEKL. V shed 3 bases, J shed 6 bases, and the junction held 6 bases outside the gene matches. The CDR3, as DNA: TGCGCCAGCAGCCATTTTAGGACTAGCGGTGATACGCAGTATTTT. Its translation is CASSHFRTSGDTQYF.

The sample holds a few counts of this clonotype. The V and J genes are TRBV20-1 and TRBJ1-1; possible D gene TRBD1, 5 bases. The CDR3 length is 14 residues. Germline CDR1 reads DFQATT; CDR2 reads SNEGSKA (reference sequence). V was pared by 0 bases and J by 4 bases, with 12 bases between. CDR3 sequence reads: CSARDYQGGTEAFF. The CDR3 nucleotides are TGCAGTGCTAGAGATTACCAGGGTGGCACTGAAGCTTTCTTT.

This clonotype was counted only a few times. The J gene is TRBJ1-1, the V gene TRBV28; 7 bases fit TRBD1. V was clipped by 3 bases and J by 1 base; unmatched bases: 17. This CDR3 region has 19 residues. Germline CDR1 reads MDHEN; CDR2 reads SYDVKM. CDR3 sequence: CASSFKRDSGQNENTEAFF. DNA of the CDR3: TGTGCCAGCAGTTTTAAGAGGGACAGCGGCCAGAATGAGAACACTGAAGCTTTCTTT.

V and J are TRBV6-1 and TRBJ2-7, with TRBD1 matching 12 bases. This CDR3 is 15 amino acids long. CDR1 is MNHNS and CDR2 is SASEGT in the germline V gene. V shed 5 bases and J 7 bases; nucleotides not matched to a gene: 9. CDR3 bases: TGTGCCAGCAGTTATACCGGGACAGGGGGCTGGGAGCAGTACTTC. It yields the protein CASSYTGTGGWEQYF.

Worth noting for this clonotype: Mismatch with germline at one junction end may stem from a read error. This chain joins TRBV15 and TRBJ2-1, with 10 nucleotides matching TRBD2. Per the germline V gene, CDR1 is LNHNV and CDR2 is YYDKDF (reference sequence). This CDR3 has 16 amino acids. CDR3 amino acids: CATSTLSGRAYNGQFF. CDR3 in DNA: TGTGCCACCAGCACCCTGAGCGGGAGGGCTTACAATGGGCAGTTCTTC.

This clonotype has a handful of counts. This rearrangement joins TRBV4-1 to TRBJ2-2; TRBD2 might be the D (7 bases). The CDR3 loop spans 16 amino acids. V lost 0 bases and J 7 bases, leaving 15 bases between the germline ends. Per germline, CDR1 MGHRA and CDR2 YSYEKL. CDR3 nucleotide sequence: TGCGCCAGCAGCCAAGATCTCCGGGGGGCCGGCGGGGAGCTGTTTTTT. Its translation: CASSQDLRGAGGELFF.

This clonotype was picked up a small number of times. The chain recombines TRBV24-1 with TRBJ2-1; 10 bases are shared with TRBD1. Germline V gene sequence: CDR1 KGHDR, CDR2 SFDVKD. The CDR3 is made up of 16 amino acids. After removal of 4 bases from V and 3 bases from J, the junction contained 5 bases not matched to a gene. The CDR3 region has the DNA TGTGCCACCAGTGACCCAAGGACAGGGGGCTACAATGAGCAGTTCTTC. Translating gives CATSDPRTGGYNEQFF.

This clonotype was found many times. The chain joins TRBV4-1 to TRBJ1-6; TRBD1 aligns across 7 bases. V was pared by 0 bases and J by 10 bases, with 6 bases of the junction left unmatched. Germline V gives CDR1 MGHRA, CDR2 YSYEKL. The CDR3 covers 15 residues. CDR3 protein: CASSQDDRVRSPLHF. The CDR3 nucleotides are TGCGCCAGCAGCCAAGACGACAGGGTTAGATCACCCCTCCACTTT.